These 27 T cell receptor beta chains share one sample of origin, sequenced in a study of shared clonotypes between healthy human individuals. Assay used: immunoSEQ multiplex PCR; TCRdb lists only in-frame clones, some missing. The profile shows about 1 million clones, roughly 80% of them singletons. The sample comprised memory CD4+ T cells sorted from blood. Subset reported: CD45RA-negative fraction. These receptor sequences come from a man aged 18 to 30 in good health.

This clone was recorded once. This chain uses TRBV7-3 with TRBJ1-5; D unclear. V was pared by 7 bases and J by 2 bases, with 15 bases between. Germline V gives CDR1 SGHTA, CDR2 FQGTGA. The CDR3 covers 15 residues. CDR3 loop: CASNLPGCGNQPQHF. For the CDR3, the DNA is TGTGCCAGCAATCTCCCGGGGTGTGGCAATCAGCCCCAGCATTTT.

In this sample, this clone turned up a few times. V is TRBV30 and J is TRBJ1-1, with TRBD1 as a possible D gene (6 bases). The length of the CDR3 is 14 residues. Germline V gene sequence: CDR1 GTSNPN, CDR2 SVGIG (reference sequence). V lost 3 bases and J lost 7, with 18 bases in between. CDR3 loop: CAWSETGPRNEAFF. The CDR3 DNA reads as TGTGCCTGGAGCGAAACAGGGCCGAGGAATGAAGCTTTCTTT.

V usage is TRBV7-9 and J usage is TRBJ2-6; D gene ambiguous. Trimming shortened V by 2 bases and J by 0 bases, and 5 bases separated the two germline ends. The CDR3 runs to 15 residues. The V gene's germline CDR1 is SEHNR and CDR2 FQNEAQ (reference sequence). The DNA for the CDR3 is TGTGCCAGCAGCTTATATGGCTCTGGGGCCAACGTCCTGACTTTC. This encodes CASSLYGSGANVLTF.

J is TRBJ2-7 and V is TRBV10-1; TRBD2 might be the D (5 bases). Germline CDR1 WNHNN, CDR2 SYGVQD (reference sequence). Trimming took off 2 bases at V and 1 base at J, with 12 bases between the two ends. The length of the CDR3 is 15 residues. CDR3 loop: CASSEGEGRSYEQYF. DNA of the CDR3: TGCGCCAGCAGTGAGGGAGAGGGTAGATCCTACGAGCAGTACTTC.

This chain uses TRBV16 with TRBJ1-2; D is unresolved. Germline values: CDR1 KGHSY, CDR2 FQNENV. The CDR3 is 14 residues long. Deletions cut 0 bases from V and 5 bases from J, with 10 bases between. The CDR3 DNA reads TGTGCCAGCAGCCAATCAGGAGTCCCGTATGGCTACACCTTC. Protein: CASSQSGVPYGYTF.

This chain joins TRBV19 and TRBJ2-1; 8 bases agree with TRBD2. Germline V gene lookup returns CDR1 LNHDA and CDR2 SQIVND (reference sequence). The CDR3 loop spans 16 amino acids. V shed 7 bases and J 0 bases; nucleotides not matched to a gene: 8. CDR3 DNA: TGTGCCAGTACCCGGGGGGGCCCAAGCTCCTACAATGAGCAGTTCTTC. Its protein product is CASTRGGPSSYNEQFF.

This chain joins TRBV7-2 and TRBJ2-7; D tentatively fits TRBD1 or TRBD2 (5 bases each). This CDR3 contains 15 residues. Trimming cost V 6 bases and J 0 bases, with 15 bases left between them. Germline V CDR1 and CDR2: SGHTA, FQGNSA. In nucleotides, the CDR3 is TGTGCCAGCAGGCCTGGGACCTCCCCCTCCTACGAGCAGTACTTC. This sequence encodes CASRPGTSPSYEQYF. Drawing the rest from reference TRBV7-2 and TRBJ2-7, the complete variable domain is GAGVSQSPSNKVTEKGKDVELRCDPISGHTALYWYRQSLGQGLEFLIYFQGNSAPDKSGLPSDRFSAERTGGSVSTLTIQRTQQEDSAVYLCASRPGTSPSYEQYFGPGTRLTVT.

J is TRBJ2-1 and V is TRBV7-6, with 8 bases lining up with TRBD1. The germline V gene encodes CDR1 SGHVS and CDR2 FNYEAQ. CDR3 length: 19 residues. J gave up 12 bases and V 5 bases, and 27 bases lay outside the gene matches. CDR3 protein: CASSLRESGGIGTADMQFF. As DNA, the CDR3 is TGTGCCAGCAGCCTACGGGAGTCAGGGGGCATAGGGACGGCCGATATGCAGTTCTTC.

This chain connects TRBV9 to TRBJ2-1; D perhaps matches TRBD1 (5 bases). V dropped 6 bases and J dropped 8 bases, with 12 bases sitting between them. Germline V lookup: CDR1 SGDLS, CDR2 YYNGEE. The CDR3 runs 12 residues. This CDR3 is CASTRETDEQFF. The CDR3 region has the DNA TGTGCCAGCACCAGGGAAACGGATGAGCAGTTCTTC.

The genes are TRBV5-1 and TRBJ2-3; D gene unclear. Germline values: CDR1 SGHRS, CDR2 YFSETQ. This CDR3 spans 14 amino acids. Trimming shortened V by 3 bases and J by 1 base, and 9 bases separated the two germline ends. In DNA, the CDR3 is TGCGCCAGCAGCTGGACCGAAGGCACAGATACGCAGTATTTT. Translating it yields CASSWTEGTDTQYF.

This chain uses TRBV7-9 with TRBJ1-2; no firm D call. Deletions cut 5 bases from V and 3 bases from J, with 7 bases between. This CDR3 spans 12 amino acids. Germline V gene data show CDR1 as SEHNR and CDR2 as FQNEAQ (reference sequence). The CDR3 DNA follows: TGTGCCAGCAGCGCGACGGACTATGGCTACACCTTC. This sequence encodes CASSATDYGYTF.

The chain recombines TRBV10-3 with TRBJ2-7; D is perhaps TRBD1 (5 bases). This CDR3 has 14 residues. Trimming took 7 bases from V and 3 from J, leaving 16 bases between them. Germline V lookup: CDR1 ENHRY, CDR2 SYGVKD. The CDR3 DNA reads TGTGCCATCACGAGTACAGGAAGCAGCTACGAGCAGTACTTC. Its protein product is CAITSTGSSYEQYF.

The rearrangement uses TRBV4-2 and TRBJ1-6, with D perhaps TRBD1 (5 bases). The CDR3 consists of 17 residues. From germline, CDR1 is LGHNA and CDR2 YNFKEQ. Trimming removed 0 bases from V and 8 bases from J, with 17 bases in between. The CDR3 sequence: CASSQDLPPGYYSPLHF. CDR3 DNA: TGTGCCAGCAGCCAAGATCTCCCGCCAGGGTACTATTCACCCCTCCACTTT.

The V call is TRBV18, the J call TRBJ2-3; unclear D gene. The germline V and J ends were trimmed by 3 bases and 5 bases, with 9 bases remaining between them. The CDR3 has 13 residues. Germline lookup yields CDR1 KGHSH and CDR2 LQKENI. CDR3 loop: CASSPEMGDTQYF. CDR3 DNA sequence: TGTGCCAGCTCACCCGAGATGGGAGATACGCAGTATTTT.

The chain is built from TRBV9 and TRBJ1-3; TRBD1 might be the D (5 bases). From germline, CDR1 is SGDLS and CDR2 YYNGEE. This CDR3 contains 17 residues. With 3 bases removed from V and 0 bases from J, the gap between germline ends came to 16 bases. DNA for the CDR3: TGTGCCAGCAGCGCCCAAATGGGACGTTTCTCTGGAAACACCATATATTTT. It codes for CASSAQMGRFSGNTIYF.

This clone appeared once. The chain joins TRBV11-2 to TRBJ2-1, with TRBD2 as a possible D gene (5 bases). The CDR3 is 14 amino acids. V was clipped by 3 bases and J by 7 bases, with 13 bases between them. Germline V gene sequence: CDR1 SGHAT, CDR2 FQNNGV. Written as DNA, the CDR3 is TGTGCCAGCAGCTTCCAGAGACTATCAAATGAGCAGTTCTTC. The encoded protein is CASSFQRLSNEQFF. The variable domain in full, completed from reference TRBV11-2 and TRBJ2-1, reads EAGVAQSPRYKIIEKRQSVAFWCNPISGHATLYWYQQILGQGPKLLIQFQNNGVVDDSQLPKDRFSAERLKGVDSTLKIQPAKLEDSAVYLCASSFQRLSNEQFFGPGTRLTVL.

This clone has more than one count but fewer than ten. This rearrangement joins TRBV25-1 to TRBJ2-5; 8 bases line up with TRBD2. The CDR3 is 17 residues long. Germline loops: CDR1 MGHDK, CDR2 SYGVNS. After removal of 3 bases from V and 2 bases from J, the junction contained 11 bases not matched to a gene. The CDR3 sequence: CASSDPRGGRGQETQYF. The CDR3, as DNA: TGTGCCAGCAGTGACCCCCGCGGGGGGCGCGGGCAAGAGACCCAGTACTTC.

CDR3 amino acids: CASSSPPGGNTIYF. The CDR3 nucleotides read TGTGCCAGCAGTTCCCCCCCGGGAGGGAACACCATATATTTT. The chain links TRBV28 to TRBJ1-3; no clear D gene. With 4 bases removed from V and 7 bases from J, the gap between germline ends came to 14 bases. CDR1 and CDR2 (germline): MDHEN, SYDVKM. This CDR3 comprises 14 residues. Based on the CDR3 plus reference TRBV28 and TRBJ1-3, the full variable domain is DVKVTQSSRYLVKRTGEKVFLECVQDMDHENMFWYRQDPGLGLRLIYFSYDVKMKEKGDIPEGYSVSREKKERFSLILESASTNQTSMYLCASSSPPGGNTIYFGEGSWLTVV.

J is TRBJ1-2 and V is TRBV5-1; a weak D match, TRBD1 (6 bases). Trimming took off 4 bases at V and 8 bases at J, with 18 bases between the two ends. Germline V gene lookup returns CDR1 SGHRS and CDR2 YFSETQ. The CDR3 is made up of 14 amino acids. The CDR3 DNA follows: TGCGCCAGCAGCCAAACAGGGATCTCTGACGGCTACACCTTC. Its protein is CASSQTGISDGYTF.

This clone occurred once. The chain links TRBV4-1 to TRBJ2-2; no definite D call. Trimming shortened V by 0 bases and J by 1 base, and 12 bases separated the two germline ends. Germline V gene data show CDR1 as MGHRA and CDR2 as YSYEKL. This CDR3 has 17 amino acids. The CDR3 sequence: CASSQDMGRGNTGELFF. CDR3 nucleotide sequence: TGCGCCAGCAGCCAAGATATGGGTAGAGGGAACACCGGGGAGCTGTTTTTT.

This clone occurred a few times. This chain links TRBV6-5 with TRBJ1-5; 9 bases are a match to TRBD1. The CDR3 spans 15 residues. Germline assignment: CDR1 MNHEY and CDR2 SVGAGI. Trimming cost V 6 bases and J 4 bases; bases outside gene matches: 7. CDR3 sequence reads: CASRGTGGGNQPQHF. The CDR3 region has the DNA TGTGCCAGCAGGGGCACAGGGGGCGGGAATCAGCCCCAGCATTTT.

The CDR3 DNA reads as TGTGCCAGCAGCTTAGTTCGACTAGCGGGAAGCACAGATACGCAGTATTTT. As protein: CASSLVRLAGSTDTQYF. This chain uses TRBV7-2 with TRBJ2-3, with 11 bases aligning to TRBD2. In germline, CDR1 is SGHTA, CDR2 FQGNSA. V trimming: 1 base; J trimming: 0 bases; junction bases outside the gene matches: 3. The CDR3 runs to 17 residues.

The chain links TRBV11-1 to TRBJ2-3; D remains ambiguous. Germline V gives CDR1 SGHAT, CDR2 FQDESV (reference sequence). The CDR3 is 13 amino acids. V dropped 3 bases and J dropped 3 bases, with 7 bases sitting between them. CDR3: CASSFLGTDTQYF. CDR3 sequence (DNA): TGTGCCAGCAGCTTTCTGGGGACAGATACGCAGTATTTT.

J is TRBJ2-5 and V is TRBV7-8, with D perhaps matching TRBD1 or TRBD2 (6 bases each). Trimming stripped 1 base from V and 2 bases from J, with 14 bases between. In germline, CDR1 is SGHVS, CDR2 FQNEAQ. The length of the CDR3 is 16 residues. CDR3 coding DNA: TGTGCCAGCAGCTTAGAGGGGGGTCTGGTGCAAGAGACCCAGTACTTC. Translation: CASSLEGGLVQETQYF.

The chain has TRBV5-1 and TRBJ2-2; tentative D call: TRBD1 (5 bases). The V end was cut by 5 bases, the J end by 0 bases, with 8 bases between. CDR1 is SGHRS, CDR2 YFSETQ, per germline. The CDR3 extends over 14 amino acids. Written as DNA, the CDR3 is TGCGCCAGCAGGACAGAAGCGAACACCGGGGAGCTGTTTTTT. This encodes CASRTEANTGELFF.

This clone has more than one count but fewer than ten. The chain joins TRBV5-5 to TRBJ1-5; maybe TRBD1 (5 bases). The V gene lost 2 bases and the J gene lost 7 bases, with 16 bases spanning the gap. The CDR3 sequence is 15 residues long. Germline V lookup: CDR1 SGHKS, CDR2 YYEKEE (reference sequence). The DNA of the CDR3 is TGTGCCAGCAGCTTTAGCCTGGGGGGAAGGCAGCCCCAGCATTTT. Encoded protein: CASSFSLGGRQPQHF.

The chain carries TRBV5-1 and TRBJ2-1, with D perhaps being TRBD1 or TRBD2 (5 bases each). CDR1 and CDR2 from the germline V gene are SGHRS and YFSETQ. The CDR3 is 15 residues long. V lost 4 bases to trimming and J lost 4 bases, with 15 bases between them. CDR3 nucleotides: TGCGCCAGCAGCCTAATCCGGGACGGTTACAATGAGCAGTTCTTC. This translates into CASSLIRDGYNEQFF.